This T cell receptor beta chain is drawn from a study of blood T cell repertoires in COVID-19. Across the study: Nucleic acid was either cDNA or gDNA, and it came from T cells, B-cell-depleted T cells, or PBMCs.

Sequencing was performed with immunoSEQ multiplex PCR; in TCRdb, only in-frame clones are kept and a portion is missing. Of some 220,000 clones listed, 75% to 90% are singletons. Participants reported their clinical history, and cohort assignment relied on those reports. The sequence was collected from a woman aged 18-30 years in a cohort exposed to, infected with or recovered from COVID-19 (not recorded which). The sample consisted of PBMCs or T cells enriched from blood (not recorded which).

The DNA for the CDR3 is TGTGCCAGCAGCTTAGTTACCGTGAGCGAGACCCAGTACTTC. This sequence encodes CASSLVTVSETQYF. The chain has TRBV7-9 and TRBJ2-5; no reliable D call. This CDR3 is built from 14 residues. Per the germline V gene, CDR1 is SEHNR and CDR2 is FQNEAQ (reference sequence). Trimming left V 1 base short and J 5 bases short, with 11 bases between.